The 5 T cell receptor beta chains below were found in one sample sequenced in a study of sequential checkpoint blockade in melanoma. TCRdb keeps only in-frame clones here, not all; method: immunoSEQ multiplex PCR. The sample holds tens of thousands of clones, approximately 30% seen once. Indicated treatment: randomized to nivolumab then ipilimumab (arm A) or the reverse (arm B). The specimen was tumor tissue (inferred from file names), collected from a patient given nivolumab and ipilimumab in sequence. Receptor source: a human donor with melanoma.

V usage is TRBV10-3 and J usage is TRBJ2-5; tentative D call: TRBD1 (6 bases). Germline assignment: CDR1 ENHRY and CDR2 SYGVKD. The CDR3 totals 14 residues. Trimming shortened V by 2 bases and J by 2 bases, and 9 bases separated the two germline ends. CDR3 DNA sequence: TGTGCCATCAGTGAGCTGACAGGTCAAGAGACCCAGTACTTC. Its protein product is CAISELTGQETQYF.

The chain joins TRBV14 to TRBJ2-7; D gene ambiguous. The germline gives CDR1 SGHDN, CDR2 FVKESK. The V end was cut by 1 base, the J end by 10 bases, with 14 bases between. The CDR3 is 13 amino acids. In nucleotides, the CDR3 is TGTGCCAGCAGCCAAGGGGGAACAGCCCGTCAGTACTTC. Translating gives CASSQGGTARQYF.

The rearrangement joins TRBV10-2 to TRBJ2-2, with D possibly being TRBD2 (6 bases). From germline, CDR1 is WSHSY and CDR2 SAAADI. The CDR3 is 12 amino acids. The germline V and J ends were trimmed by 4 bases and 11 bases, with 11 bases remaining between them. In DNA, the CDR3 is TGCGCCAGCAGTGGAACGGGACTCGAGCTGTTTTTT. Translating it yields CASSGTGLELFF.

This clone was detected only a few times. The chain is built from TRBV11-3 and TRBJ1-1; 7 positions match TRBD1. The CDR3 is made up of 17 amino acids. J was trimmed by 10 bases and V by 5 bases; bases with no gene match: 22. CDR1 is SGHNT, CDR2 YENEEA, per germline. The CDR3 sequence: CASSLWRDRDRIFGAFF. In DNA, the CDR3 is TGTGCCAGCAGCCTGTGGAGAGACAGGGACCGCATTTTTGGAGCTTTCTTT.

The chain carries TRBV19 and TRBJ1-1, with D unresolved. V lost 0 bases, J lost 5 bases, and 16 bases lay in between. This CDR3 is built from 16 residues. Germline CDR1 is LNHDA and CDR2 is SQIVND (reference sequence). This CDR3 is CASSIDFTYLGTEAFF. The CDR3 coding sequence is TGTGCCAGTAGTATAGATTTCACCTATCTGGGAACTGAAGCTTTCTTT.